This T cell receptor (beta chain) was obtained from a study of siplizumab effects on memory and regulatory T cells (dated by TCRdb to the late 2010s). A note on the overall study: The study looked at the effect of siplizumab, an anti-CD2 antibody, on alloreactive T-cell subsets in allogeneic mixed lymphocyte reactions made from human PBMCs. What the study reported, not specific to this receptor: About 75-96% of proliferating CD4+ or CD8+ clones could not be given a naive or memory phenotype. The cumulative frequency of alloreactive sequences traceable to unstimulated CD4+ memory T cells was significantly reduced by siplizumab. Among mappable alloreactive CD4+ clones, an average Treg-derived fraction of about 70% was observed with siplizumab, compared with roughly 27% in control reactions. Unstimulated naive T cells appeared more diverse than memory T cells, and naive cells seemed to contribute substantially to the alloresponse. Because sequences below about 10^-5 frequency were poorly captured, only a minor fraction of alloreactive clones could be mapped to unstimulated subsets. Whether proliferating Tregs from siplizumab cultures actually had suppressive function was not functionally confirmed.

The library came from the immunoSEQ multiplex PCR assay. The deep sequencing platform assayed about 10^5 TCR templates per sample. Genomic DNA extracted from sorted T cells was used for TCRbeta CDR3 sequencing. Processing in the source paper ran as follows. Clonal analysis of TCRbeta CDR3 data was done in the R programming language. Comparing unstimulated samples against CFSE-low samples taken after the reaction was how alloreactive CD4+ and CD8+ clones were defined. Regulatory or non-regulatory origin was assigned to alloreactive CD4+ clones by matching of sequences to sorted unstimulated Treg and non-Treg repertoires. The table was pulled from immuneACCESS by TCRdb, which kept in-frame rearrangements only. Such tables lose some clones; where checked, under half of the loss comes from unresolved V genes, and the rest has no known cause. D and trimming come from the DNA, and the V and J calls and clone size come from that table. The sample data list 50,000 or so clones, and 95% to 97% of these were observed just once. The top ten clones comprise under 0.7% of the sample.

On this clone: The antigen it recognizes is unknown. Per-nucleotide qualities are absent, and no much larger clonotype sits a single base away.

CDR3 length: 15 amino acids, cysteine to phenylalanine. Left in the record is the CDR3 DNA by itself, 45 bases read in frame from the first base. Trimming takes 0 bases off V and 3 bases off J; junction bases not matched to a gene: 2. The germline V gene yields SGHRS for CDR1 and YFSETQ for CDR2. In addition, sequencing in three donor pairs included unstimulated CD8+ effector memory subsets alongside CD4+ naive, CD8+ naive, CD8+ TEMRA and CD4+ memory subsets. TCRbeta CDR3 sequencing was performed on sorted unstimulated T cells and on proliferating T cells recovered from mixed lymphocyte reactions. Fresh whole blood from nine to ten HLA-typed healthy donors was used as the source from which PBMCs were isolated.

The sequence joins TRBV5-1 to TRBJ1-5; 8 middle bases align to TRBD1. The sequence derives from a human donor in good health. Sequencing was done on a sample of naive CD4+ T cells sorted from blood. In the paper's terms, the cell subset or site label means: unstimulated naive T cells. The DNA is TGCGCCAGCAGCTTGGCAGGGGGCTTCAATCAGCCCCAGCATTTT. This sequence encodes CASSLAGGFNQPQHF. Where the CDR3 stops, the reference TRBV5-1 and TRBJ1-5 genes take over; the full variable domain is KAGVTQTPRYLIKTRGQQVTLSCSPISGHRSVSWYQQTPGQGLQFLFEYFSETQRNKGNFPGRFSGRQFSNSRSEMNVSTLELGDSALYLCASSLAGGFNQPQHFGDGTRLSIL.